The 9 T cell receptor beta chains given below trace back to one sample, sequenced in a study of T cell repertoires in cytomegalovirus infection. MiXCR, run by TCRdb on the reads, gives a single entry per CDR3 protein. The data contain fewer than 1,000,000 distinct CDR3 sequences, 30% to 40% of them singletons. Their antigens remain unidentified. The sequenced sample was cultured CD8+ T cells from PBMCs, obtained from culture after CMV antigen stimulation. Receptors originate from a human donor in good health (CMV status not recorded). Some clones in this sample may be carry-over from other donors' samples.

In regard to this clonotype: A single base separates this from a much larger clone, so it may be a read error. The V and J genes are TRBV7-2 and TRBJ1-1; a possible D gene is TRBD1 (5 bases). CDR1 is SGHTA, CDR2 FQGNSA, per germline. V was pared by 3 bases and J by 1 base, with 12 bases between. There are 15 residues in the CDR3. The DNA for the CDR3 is TGTGCCAGCAGCTTTTTGGTACAGGCGAACACTGAAGCTTTCTTT. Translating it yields CASSFLVQANTEAFF.

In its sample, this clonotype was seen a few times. CDR3 DNA: TGTGCCAGCAGAGGACTAGCGAGTACGACAGATACGCAGTATTTT. It yields the protein CASRGLASTTDTQYF. The J gene is TRBJ2-3, the V gene TRBV9; 9 nucleotides align to TRBD2. After removal of 5 bases from V and 3 bases from J, the junction contained 7 bases not matched to a gene. The CDR3 contains 15 residues. Germline CDR1 and CDR2: SGDLS and YYNGEE.

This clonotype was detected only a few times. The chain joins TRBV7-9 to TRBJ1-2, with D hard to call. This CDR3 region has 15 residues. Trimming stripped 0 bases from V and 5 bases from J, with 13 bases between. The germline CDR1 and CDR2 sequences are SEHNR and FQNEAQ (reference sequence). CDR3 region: CASSLAGEGGYGYTF. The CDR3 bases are TGTGCCAGCAGCTTAGCGGGTGAAGGTGGATATGGCTACACCTTC.

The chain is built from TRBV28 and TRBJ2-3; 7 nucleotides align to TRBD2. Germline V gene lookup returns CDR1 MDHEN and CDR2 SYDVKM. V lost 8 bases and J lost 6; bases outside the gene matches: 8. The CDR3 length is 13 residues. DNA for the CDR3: TGTGCCAGCGGGGCGGGGGTTAGGGATACGCAGTATTTT. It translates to CASGAGVRDTQYF. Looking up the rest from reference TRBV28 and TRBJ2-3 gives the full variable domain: DVKVTQSSRYLVKRTGEKVFLECVQDMDHENMFWYRQDPGLGLRLIYFSYDVKMKEKGDIPEGYSVSREKKERFSLILESASTNQTSMYLCASGAGVRDTQYFGPGTRLTVL.

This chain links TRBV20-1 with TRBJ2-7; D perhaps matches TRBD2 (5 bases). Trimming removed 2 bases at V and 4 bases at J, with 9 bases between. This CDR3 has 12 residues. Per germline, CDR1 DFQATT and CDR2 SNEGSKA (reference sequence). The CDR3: CSARSGEYEQYV. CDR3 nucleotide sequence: TGCAGTGCTAGATCCGGGGAATACGAGCAGTACGTC.

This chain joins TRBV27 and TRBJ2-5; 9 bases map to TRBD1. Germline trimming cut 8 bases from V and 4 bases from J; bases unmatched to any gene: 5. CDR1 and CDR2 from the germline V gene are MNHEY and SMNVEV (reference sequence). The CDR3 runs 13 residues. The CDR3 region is CASHRGLRETQYF. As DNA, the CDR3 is TGTGCCAGCCACAGGGGGCTTCGAGAGACCCAGTACTTC.

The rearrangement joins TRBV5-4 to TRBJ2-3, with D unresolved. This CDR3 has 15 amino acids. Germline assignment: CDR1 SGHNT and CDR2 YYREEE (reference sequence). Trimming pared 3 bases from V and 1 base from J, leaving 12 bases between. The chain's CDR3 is CASSSGLMGTDTQYF. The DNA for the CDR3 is TGTGCCAGCAGCTCCGGCCTGATGGGCACAGATACGCAGTATTTT.

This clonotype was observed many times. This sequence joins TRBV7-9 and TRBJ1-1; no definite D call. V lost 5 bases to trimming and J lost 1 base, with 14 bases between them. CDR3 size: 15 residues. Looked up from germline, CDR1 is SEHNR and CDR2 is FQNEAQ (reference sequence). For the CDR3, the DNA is TGTGCCAGCAGCCCCATCGGGAGTTCGAACACTGAAGCTTTCTTT. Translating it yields CASSPIGSSNTEAFF.

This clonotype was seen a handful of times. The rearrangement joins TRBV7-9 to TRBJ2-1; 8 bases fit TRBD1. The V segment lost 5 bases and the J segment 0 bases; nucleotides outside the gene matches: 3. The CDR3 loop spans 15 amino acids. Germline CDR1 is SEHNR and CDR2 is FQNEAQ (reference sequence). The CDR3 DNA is TGTGCCAGCAGCCGGACAGGGCGCTCCTACAATGAGCAGTTCTTC. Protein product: CASSRTGRSYNEQFF.